The 19 T cell receptor beta chains given below trace back to one sample, sequenced in a study of CD8 T cells in ankylosing spondylitis. Findings and limits, study-wide: Among TCR beta sequences, a motif of under ten highly homologous variants appeared characteristic of ankylosing spondylitis blood.

Each CDR3 protein gets one entry after TCRdb re-called the 5' RACE reads with MiXCR. There are 700,000 to 1,000,000 distinct CDR3 sequences in the sample; approximately 10% occur only once, and under 0.6% lies in the top ten. The antigens of these receptors remain unknown. The sequencing input was blood, either unsorted or a sorted T cell fraction (not recorded which). Receptors originate from a male donor with ankylosing spondylitis.

The rearrangement uses TRBV18 and TRBJ2-7; 7 bases are a match to TRBD1. The V and J ends lost 3 bases and 5 bases, in that order; junction bases with no gene match: 10. This CDR3 has 15 residues. The germline gives CDR1 KGHSH, CDR2 LQKENI. This chain's CDR3 is CASSPTGTVSHEQYF. Written as DNA, the CDR3 is TGTGCCAGCTCACCCACCGGGACAGTTAGCCACGAGCAGTACTTC.

CDR3 coding DNA: TGTGCCAGCAGTTTAGCACTAGCGGCCCACAATGAGCAGTTCTTC. This translates into CASSLALAAHNEQFF. This sequence joins TRBV27 and TRBJ2-1, with 8 bases matching TRBD2. V lost 2 bases to trimming and J lost 5 bases; unmatched junction nucleotides: 5. Per germline, CDR1 MNHEY and CDR2 SMNVEV (reference sequence). The CDR3 is made up of 15 amino acids.

This clonotype was detected a few times. The V and J genes are TRBV2 and TRBJ2-2; no clear D gene. The V and J ends lost 6 bases and 0 bases respectively, with 8 bases between them. This CDR3 spans 14 amino acids. Germline lookup yields CDR1 SNHLY and CDR2 FYNNEI. As DNA, the CDR3 is TGTGCCAGCAGAGAAACAACGAACACCGGGGAGCTGTTTTTT. It codes for CASRETTNTGELFF. Full variable domain (missing parts from reference TRBV2 and TRBJ2-2): EPEVTQTPSHQVTQMGQEVILRCVPISNHLYFYWYRQILGQKVEFLVSFYNNEISEKSEIFDDQFSVERPDGSNFTLKIRSTKLEDSAMYFCASRETTNTGELFFGEGSRLTVL.

V usage is TRBV28 and J usage is TRBJ2-3; D remains unclear. Germline lookup yields CDR1 MDHEN and CDR2 SYDVKM. CDR3 length: 14 amino acids. V lost 4 bases to trimming and J lost 3 bases, with 11 bases between them. The CDR3 bases are TGTGCCAGCAGTTCCTCGTCCCTGACAGATACGCAGTATTTT. This sequence encodes CASSSSSLTDTQYF.

In this sample, this clonotype turned up many times. The chain couples TRBV18 to TRBJ2-1; D gene uncertain. Trimming pared 8 bases from V and 9 bases from J, leaving 11 bases between. The CDR3 extends over 11 amino acids. Germline CDR1 KGHSH, CDR2 LQKENI. CDR3 coding DNA: TGTGCCAGCGCCTGGACGGGTGAGCAGTTCTTC. Translation: CASAWTGEQFF.

The chain carries TRBV2 and TRBJ1-6; D unresolved. Germline V CDR1 and CDR2: SNHLY, FYNNEI. The V gene lost 4 bases and the J gene lost 10 bases, with 14 bases spanning the gap. The CDR3 covers 14 residues. CDR3 coding DNA: TGTGCCAGCAGTGGAGTTCTCAAGGAGTCACCCCTCCACTTT. It is translated as CASSGVLKESPLHF.

The gene calls are TRBV11-2 and TRBJ2-1; 11 nucleotides line up with TRBD2. CDR3 length: 14 amino acids. The V gene's germline CDR1 is SGHAT and CDR2 FQNNGV. J was trimmed by 5 bases and V by 5 bases; bases with no gene match: 2. The CDR3 is CASSKLAGDNEQFF. The CDR3 nucleotides are TGTGCCAGCAGCAAACTAGCGGGGGACAATGAGCAGTTCTTC.

This chain joins TRBV7-2 and TRBJ2-4, with 9 bases aligning to TRBD2. This CDR3 is built from 15 residues. The junction had 6 bases not matched to a gene; V was cut back by 3 bases and J by 6 bases. CDR1 and CDR2 (germline): SGHTA, FQGNSA. CDR3 in amino acids: CASSFGSGLANIQYF. The CDR3, as DNA: TGTGCCAGCAGCTTCGGCTCGGGACTAGCAAACATTCAGTACTTC.

This clonotype was seen only a few times. The V gene is TRBV4-3, the J gene TRBJ1-1; tentatively, D is TRBD1 (5 bases). Trimming stripped 4 bases from V and 2 bases from J, with 14 bases between. Germline V lookup: CDR1 LGHNA, CDR2 YSLEER. This CDR3 is built from 15 residues. CDR3 sequence reads: CASSLFFGGNTEAFF. DNA of the CDR3: TGCGCCAGCAGCCTTTTCTTTGGGGGAAACACTGAAGCTTTCTTT.

V gene TRBV7-2 combines with J gene TRBJ1-1, with D possibly TRBD1 on 6 matching bases. Germline V lookup: CDR1 SGHTA, CDR2 FQGNSA. Trimming cost V 5 bases and J 6 bases, with 16 bases left between them. CDR3 length: 14 residues. CDR3 in amino acids: CASSQRQENAEAFF. The CDR3 DNA is TGTGCCAGCAGCCAACGACAGGAGAATGCTGAAGCTTTCTTT.

This clonotype was seen more than once but under ten times. This chain uses TRBV12-3 or TRBV12-4 with TRBJ2-7; 7 nucleotides agree with TRBD1. V trimming: 5 bases; J trimming: 2 bases; junction bases outside the gene matches: 9. The CDR3 loop spans 15 amino acids. The chain's CDR3 is CASSPRQGFAYEQYF. The CDR3 nucleotides are TGTGCCAGCAGTCCACGACAGGGTTTCGCCTACGAGCAGTACTTC.

The rearrangement uses TRBV7-2 and TRBJ2-2, with D possibly TRBD2 on 5 matching bases. The CDR3 loop spans 16 amino acids. Trimming removed 3 bases at V and 4 bases at J, with 15 bases between. Germline V gives CDR1 SGHTA, CDR2 FQGNSA. Written as DNA, the CDR3 is TGTGCCAGCAGCTTGAGACCCCGAGGGAGCACCGGGGAGCTGTTTTTT. Translation gives CASSLRPRGSTGELFF.

This clonotype came up many times. J is TRBJ1-2 and V is TRBV6-5, with a possible D match to TRBD1 (5 bases). Trimming took 2 bases from V and 2 from J, leaving 12 bases between them. The V gene's germline CDR1 is MNHEY and CDR2 SVGAGI. The CDR3 covers 15 residues. CDR3 loop: CASSYRTGKNYGYTF. The CDR3, as DNA: TGTGCCAGCAGTTACCGAACAGGAAAAAACTATGGCTACACCTTC.

This sequence joins TRBV6-6 and TRBJ1-1; unclear D gene. V was pared by 9 bases and J by 4 bases, with 12 bases between. Germline V gene data show CDR1 as MNHNY and CDR2 as SVGAGI (reference sequence). CDR3 length equals 12 residues. This chain's CDR3 is CASENRGTEAFF. DNA for the CDR3: TGTGCCAGTGAAAACAGAGGCACTGAAGCTTTCTTT.

The CDR3 sequence is CASTWTGEANQPQHF. The CDR3 region has the DNA TGTGCCAGCACTTGGACAGGGGAGGCCAATCAGCCCCAGCATTTT. This chain joins TRBV6-2 or TRBV6-3 and TRBJ1-5; 9 bases are shared with TRBD1. CDR3 size: 15 residues. J lost 3 bases, V lost 7 bases, and 7 bases had no gene match. Germline-derived CDR1 and CDR2 are MNHEY and SVGEGT.

V gene TRBV4-3 combines with J gene TRBJ1-3; a weak D match, TRBD1 (6 bases). Per germline, CDR1 LGHNA and CDR2 YSLEER. V was trimmed by 1 base and J by 2 bases, leaving 15 bases between them. The length of the CDR3 is 17 residues. CDR3 DNA sequence: TGCGCCAGCAGCCAAGGGGTCCTCAGGGGCCCTGGAAACACCATATATTTT. Its protein is CASSQGVLRGPGNTIYF.

V gene TRBV12-3 or TRBV12-4 combines with J gene TRBJ1-5; no reliable D call. This CDR3 spans 12 amino acids. The V end lost 2 bases, the J end lost 6 bases, and 5 bases lay between the germline ends. The CDR3 nucleotides are TGTGCCAGCAGTTTACACCGTCAGCCCCAGCATTTT. Amino acids: CASSLHRQPQHF.

This sequence joins TRBV3-1 and TRBJ2-1; no firm D call. Between the trimmed V and J ends, which lost 0 bases and 7 bases, there was a span of 10 bases. The germline V gene encodes CDR1 LGHDT and CDR2 YNNKEL (reference sequence). This CDR3 has 14 residues. CDR3 in amino acids: CASSQDLTSNEQFF. CDR3 coding DNA: TGTGCCAGCAGCCAAGATCTGACCTCAAATGAGCAGTTCTTC.

J is TRBJ2-2 and V is TRBV5-1; D call uncertain. There are 16 residues in the CDR3. Germline CDR1 and CDR2: SGHRS and YFSETQ. Trimming cost V 5 bases and J 1 base, with 15 bases left between them. The CDR3 DNA sequence: TGCGCCAGCAGTTCCCACGGAGCGCTGAACACCGGGGAGCTGTTTTTT. Its protein is CASSSHGALNTGELFF.